This T cell receptor beta chain was recorded in a study of spatial heterogeneity in lung cancer. Study-wide background: Beta-chain sequences were consistently detected more often than alpha-chain sequences. A unique TCR and UMI combination showed up more than ten times in raw reads, on average.

TCRdb ran MiXCR on the 5' RACE reads and lists one entry per CDR3 protein. This table has fewer than 15,000 distinct CDR3 sequences, more than 5.5% appearing once. The time point here: sample taken at primary tumor resection. The length of the CDR3 is 11 residues. V was shortened by 7 bases and J by 6 bases, with 9 bases between the two germline ends. CDR1 is SQVTM, CDR2 ANQGSEA, per germline. This clonotype appeared many times. The antigen remains undetermined. Study conclusions and caveats: One measure, the expanded intratumoral alpha and beta TCR count, tracked tumor mutation counts.

The source material was lung tumor tissue, sampled at surgery. The receptor was isolated from a female donor with early-stage non-small cell lung cancer. The chain joins TRBV29-1 to TRBJ2-2; no firm D call. For the CDR3, the DNA is TGCAGCGCCGGTTACGCCGGGGAGCTGTTTTTT. This encodes CSAGYAGELFF.